These 32 T cell receptor beta chains came from one sample sequenced in a study of T cell responses to AZD1222 COVID-19 vaccine. Assay: immunoSEQ multiplex PCR; the TCRdb copy retains only in-frame clones and omits some. The sample includes just under 90,000 clones, approximately 91% of them seen just once. The sample was peripheral blood, taken 28 days after the second AZD1222 dose. The receptor set was obtained from an adult who received the AZD1222 COVID-19 vaccine.

The J gene is TRBJ1-2, the V gene TRBV20-1; D may be TRBD1 (6 bases). The CDR3 totals 15 residues. Germline V lookup: CDR1 DFQATT, CDR2 SNEGSKA (reference sequence). The germline V and J ends were trimmed by 3 bases and 7 bases, with 21 bases remaining between them. The CDR3 sequence: CSASWTGAGSSGYTF. In DNA, the CDR3 is TGCAGTGCTAGTTGGACGGGGGCCGGGAGTAGTGGCTACACCTTC.

The CDR3 region has the DNA TGTGCCATCAGTGATGAAAGATACGAGCAGTACTTC. It translates to CAISDERYEQYF. This chain connects TRBV10-3 to TRBJ2-7; no firm D call. The CDR3 runs to 12 residues. V was trimmed by 3 bases and J by 4 bases, leaving 7 bases between them. The germline gives CDR1 ENHRY, CDR2 SYGVKD.

The genes are TRBV19 and TRBJ2-3, with TRBD2 matching over 13 bases. Trimming took 6 bases from V and 5 from J; bases not matched to a gene: 2. CDR3 length: 14 amino acids. Germline CDR1 is LNHDA and CDR2 is SQIVND (reference sequence). The CDR3 nucleotides read TGTGCCAGTAGCGGGACTAGCGGGATAGATACGCAGTATTTT. It codes for CASSGTSGIDTQYF. The entire variable domain, with the rest obtained from reference TRBV19 and TRBJ2-3, is as follows: DGGITQSPKYLFRKEGQNVTLSCEQNLNHDAMYWYRQDPGQGLRLIYYSQIVNDFQKGDIAEGYSVSREKKESFPLTVTSAQKNPTAFYLCASSGTSGIDTQYFGPGTRLTVL.

The chain carries TRBV4-1 and TRBJ1-6, with a weak D call TRBD1 (5 bases). Trimming pared 2 bases from V and 8 bases from J, leaving 19 bases between. Per germline, CDR1 MGHRA and CDR2 YSYEKL. The CDR3 is made up of 17 amino acids. For the CDR3, the DNA is TGCGCCAGCAGCCAACCGAAAACCGGGACCGACTATTCACCCCTCCACTTT. Protein product: CASSQPKTGTDYSPLHF.

The chain employs TRBV11-2 and TRBJ1-6; D gene uncertain. Germline values: CDR1 SGHAT, CDR2 FQNNGV. Trimming pared 1 base from V and 13 bases from J, leaving 5 bases between. This CDR3 has 11 residues. As DNA, the CDR3 is TGTGCCAGCAGCTTAGGAGGGCCCCTCCACTTT. Amino acid sequence: CASSLGGPLHF.

The chain carries TRBV30 and TRBJ1-6; the D gene is possibly TRBD1 (5 bases). This CDR3 comprises 15 residues. Germline CDR1 GTSNPN, CDR2 SVGIG (reference sequence). Trimming removed 4 bases at V and 4 bases at J, with 14 bases between. CDR3 nucleotides: TGTGCCTGGATAGCTCGACAGTCTTATAATTCACCCCTCCACTTT. It translates to CAWIARQSYNSPLHF. Combining the CDR3 with reference TRBV30 and TRBJ1-6 gives the whole variable domain SQTIHQWPATLVQPVGSPLSLECTVEGTSNPNLYWYRQAAGRGLQLLFYSVGIGQISSEVPQNLSASRPQDRQFILSSKKLLLSDSGFYLCAWIARQSYNSPLHFGNGTRLTVT.

The V and J genes are TRBV3-1 (or the pseudogene TRBV3-2) and TRBJ1-1; no clear D. V lost 4 bases and J 4 bases, leaving 10 bases between the germline ends. The CDR3 spans 13 residues. The germline gives CDR1 LGHDT, CDR2 YNNKEL (reference sequence). The CDR3 DNA is TGTGCCAGCAGCCCTCGGGTTGGCACTGAAGCTTTCTTT. Translation: CASSPRVGTEAFF.

The chain couples TRBV3-1 (or the pseudogene TRBV3-2) to TRBJ1-2; D unresolved. The V gene's germline CDR1 is LGHDT and CDR2 YNNKEL (reference sequence). V shed 1 base and J shed 8 bases, with 14 bases lying between them. This CDR3 contains 14 residues. CDR3 in DNA: TGTGCCAGCAGCCAAGTCGACGGCCTTTCCGGCTACACCTTC. As protein: CASSQVDGLSGYTF.

The chain employs TRBV7-2 and TRBJ2-7; 7 nucleotides align to TRBD1. With 5 bases clipped from V and 2 bases from J, the junction kept 6 bases outside the gene matches. This CDR3 is 14 amino acids long. The germline V gene encodes CDR1 SGHTA and CDR2 FQGNSA. CDR3 sequence (DNA): TGTGCCAGCAGCCCGCGGACAGGCCCCTACGAGCAGTACTTC. The encoded protein is CASSPRTGPYEQYF.

The J gene is TRBJ1-4, the V gene TRBV7-9; possibly TRBD1 for D (6 bases). CDR3 length: 17 residues. CDR1 SEHNR and CDR2 FQNEAQ come from the germline V gene (reference sequence). Trimming took off 2 bases at V and 4 bases at J, with 17 bases between the two ends. For the CDR3, the DNA is TGTGCCAGCAGCTTAACGAATATGGGGGGCGTTAATGAAAAACTGTTTTTT. This sequence encodes CASSLTNMGGVNEKLFF.

The V call is TRBV7-2, the J call TRBJ2-7; D not resolved. Germline CDR1 SGHTA, CDR2 FQGNSA. The CDR3 covers 13 residues. Trimming left V 4 bases short and J 4 bases short, with 11 bases between. The CDR3 DNA is TGTGCCAGCAGCTCGTCCGCTTTTTACGAGCAGTACTTC. This encodes CASSSSAFYEQYF.

The chain links TRBV5-1 to TRBJ2-2; TRBD1 is a possible D gene (5 bases). Per the germline V gene, CDR1 is SGHRS and CDR2 is YFSETQ. V lost 1 base and J lost 0, with 7 bases in between. The CDR3 is 15 residues long. CDR3 DNA sequence: TGCGCCAGCAGCTTGCGACAGTCGAACACCGGGGAGCTGTTTTTT. It encodes CASSLRQSNTGELFF.

The chain combines TRBV7-9 with TRBJ1-4; D gene uncertain. Deletions cut 6 bases from V and 5 bases from J, with 10 bases between. The CDR3 runs 13 residues. The germline gives CDR1 SEHNR, CDR2 FQNEAQ (reference sequence). Here the CDR3 reads CASSLDGNEKLFF. The CDR3 region has the DNA TGTGCCAGCAGTCTTGACGGGAATGAAAAACTGTTTTTT.

The chain joins TRBV10-3 to TRBJ1-1; D unclear. V lost 4 bases to trimming and J lost 4 bases, with 13 bases between them. The CDR3 loop spans 14 amino acids. Germline lookup yields CDR1 ENHRY and CDR2 SYGVKD. The CDR3 loop reads CAISAVKASTEAFF. As DNA, the CDR3 is TGTGCCATCAGTGCTGTGAAAGCCAGCACTGAAGCTTTCTTT.

The chain is built from TRBV5-1 and TRBJ1-5; 8 bases match TRBD1. The J segment lost 7 bases and the V segment lost 4 bases, leaving 7 bases of the junction unmatched. Per the germline V gene, CDR1 is SGHRS and CDR2 is YFSETQ. The CDR3 contains 14 residues. CDR3 amino acids: CASSTGQGTQPQHF. In nucleotides, the CDR3 is TGCGCCAGCAGCACCGGACAGGGAACCCAGCCCCAGCATTTT.

The chain joins TRBV4-2 to TRBJ2-5; 12 nucleotides line up with TRBD2. V lost 4 bases to trimming and J lost 1 base; unmatched junction nucleotides: 10. Germline assignment: CDR1 LGHNA and CDR2 YNFKEQ. The CDR3 runs 18 residues. The DNA of the CDR3 is TGTGCCAGCAGCCCAACTCCGGGACTAGCGGGTTTCCAAGAGACCCAGTACTTC. Encoded protein: CASSPTPGLAGFQETQYF.

This chain uses TRBV7-2 with TRBJ1-4, with 11 bases fitting TRBD1. The CDR3 sequence is 18 residues long. CDR1 and CDR2 from the germline V gene are SGHTA and FQGNSA. J gave up 0 bases and V 4 bases, and 7 bases lay outside the gene matches. CDR3 coding DNA: TGTGCCAGCAGCTCGCCTAGGGACAGGGGGTCAACTAATGAAAAACTGTTTTTT. Translating gives CASSSPRDRGSTNEKLFF.

This clone has only one observation. The J gene is TRBJ2-5, the V gene TRBV7-6; D is uncertain. The V end lost 2 bases, the J end lost 5 bases, and 9 bases lay between the germline ends. The CDR3 consists of 13 residues. CDR1 SGHVS and CDR2 FNYEAQ come from the germline V gene. This CDR3 reads CASSLSLGETQYF. The DNA for the CDR3 is TGTGCCAGCAGCTTATCCTTGGGGGAGACCCAGTACTTC.

The gene calls are TRBV13 and TRBJ1-2, with TRBD1 matching 8 bases. This CDR3 region has 14 residues. V was pared by 4 bases and J by 7 bases, with 8 bases of the junction left unmatched. Germline CDR1 is PRHDT and CDR2 is FYEKMQ (reference sequence). The CDR3 loop reads CASSYGQGWAGYTF. CDR3 nucleotide sequence: TGTGCCAGCAGCTACGGACAGGGTTGGGCTGGCTACACCTTC.

The chain employs TRBV6-5 and TRBJ1-1; TRBD1 matches at 9 bases. Germline values: CDR1 MNHEY, CDR2 SVGAGI. V trimming: 7 bases; J trimming: 3 bases; junction bases outside the gene matches: 6. The CDR3 consists of 14 residues. CDR3 residues: CASNNRGHYTEAFF. CDR3 sequence (DNA): TGTGCCAGCAATAACAGGGGGCATTACACTGAAGCTTTCTTT.

In its sample, this clone was seen once. The chain uses TRBV7-9 and TRBJ2-7; D may be TRBD2 (6 bases). Germline-derived CDR1 and CDR2 are SEHNR and FQNEAQ (reference sequence). CDR3 length: 15 amino acids. The V end was cut by 6 bases, the J end by 0 bases, with 15 bases between. The CDR3 is CASRKWGDGSYEQYF. The CDR3 coding sequence is TGTGCCAGCAGAAAATGGGGGGACGGCTCCTACGAGCAGTACTTC.

The chain links TRBV7-9 to TRBJ1-1; D is uncertain. Germline CDR1 SEHNR, CDR2 FQNEAQ (reference sequence). V shed 0 bases and J shed 6 bases, with 8 bases lying between them. The CDR3 spans 13 residues. The CDR3 DNA reads as TGTGCCAGCAGCTTAGCTAGCCCCCCTGAAGCTTTCTTT. Residues: CASSLASPPEAFF.

The rearrangement joins TRBV11-3 to TRBJ1-4; D not resolved. The CDR3 loop spans 13 amino acids. Germline V gene sequence: CDR1 SGHNT, CDR2 YENEEA. V was shortened by 5 bases and J by 7 bases, with 11 bases between the two germline ends. The CDR3: CASSPRGTEKLFF. CDR3 nucleotide sequence: TGTGCCAGCAGCCCCCGGGGAACTGAAAAACTGTTTTTT.

The CDR3 DNA reads as TGCGCCAGCAGCTTGGCCAAAGCCGGTCTAGCGGGGGTAGGCAATGAGCAGTTCTTC. This gives the protein CASSLAKAGLAGVGNEQFF. This chain connects TRBV5-1 to TRBJ2-1, with 10 bases lining up with TRBD2. The CDR3 is 19 amino acids. Germline V gives CDR1 SGHRS, CDR2 YFSETQ. Trimming removed 0 bases from V and 6 bases from J; junction bases left unmatched: 15.

The J gene is TRBJ1-3, the V gene TRBV4-1, with D possibly being TRBD1 (6 bases). The V gene's germline CDR1 is MGHRA and CDR2 YSYEKL. This CDR3 contains 16 residues. Trimming cost V 2 bases and J 0 bases, with 11 bases left between them. In DNA form, the CDR3 reads TGCGCCAGCAGCCAAATGGGACACCCCTCTGGAAACACCATATATTTT. This codes for CASSQMGHPSGNTIYF.

This rearrangement joins TRBV24-1 to TRBJ2-3; possibly TRBD1 or TRBD2 for D (5 bases each). The V end was cut by 0 bases, the J end by 4 bases, with 13 bases between. CDR3 length: 16 residues. The germline gives CDR1 KGHDR, CDR2 SFDVKD. CDR3 in amino acids: CATSDLQGREPDTQYF. CDR3 sequence (DNA): TGTGCCACCAGTGATTTGCAAGGCAGGGAGCCAGATACGCAGTATTTT.

This clone appeared a few times. The chain links TRBV6-2 or TRBV6-3 to TRBJ2-5; 11 nucleotides align to TRBD2. This CDR3 is 17 amino acids long. Germline CDR1 and CDR2: MNHEY and SVGEGT. With V trimmed by 5 bases and J by 7 bases, 15 bases remained unmatched. The CDR3 coding sequence is TGTGCCAGCAGTCAACCCGGAATAGCGGGGGGGCTTGGGACCCAGTACTTC. As protein: CASSQPGIAGGLGTQYF.

V and J are TRBV7-9 and TRBJ1-2, with D possibly matching TRBD1 (6 bases). The CDR3 runs 15 residues. CDR1 and CDR2 (germline): SEHNR, FQNEAQ (reference sequence). Trimming took 5 bases from V and 8 from J, leaving 21 bases between them. As DNA, the CDR3 is TGTGCCAGCAGCCATGTACAGGGTGTGGAAGACGGCTACACCTTC. Translated: CASSHVQGVEDGYTF.

This chain joins TRBV6-1 and TRBJ1-2, with D perhaps matching TRBD1 (5 bases). The germline V gene has CDR1 MNHNS and CDR2 SASEGT. The CDR3 contains 14 residues. Trimming took off 0 bases at V and 5 bases at J, with 10 bases between the two ends. The CDR3 reads CASSEAVPGYGYTF. In DNA form, the CDR3 reads TGTGCCAGCAGTGAAGCCGTTCCAGGGTATGGCTACACCTTC.

The chain joins TRBV18 to TRBJ2-2, with TRBD1 matching 7 bases. Germline V gene sequence: CDR1 KGHSH, CDR2 LQKENI. The V and J ends lost 4 bases and 1 base, in that order; junction bases with no gene match: 6. CDR3 length: 16 residues. The CDR3 loop reads CASSRGGARNTGELFF. The DNA of the CDR3 is TGTGCCAGCTCACGAGGGGGCGCCCGGAACACCGGGGAGCTGTTTTTT. Based on the CDR3 plus reference TRBV18 and TRBJ2-2, the full variable domain is NAGVMQNPRHLVRRRGQEARLRCSPMKGHSHVYWYRQLPEEGLKFMVYLQKENIIDESGMPKERFSAEFPKEGPSILRIQQVVRGDSAAYFCASSRGGARNTGELFFGEGSRLTVL.

The V gene is TRBV5-1, the J gene TRBJ1-6; D is undetermined. V lost 0 bases and J 5 bases, leaving 9 bases between the germline ends. CDR3 size: 15 residues. Germline lookup yields CDR1 SGHRS and CDR2 YFSETQ. This CDR3 reads CASSLVSWDNSPLHF. The CDR3 coding sequence is TGCGCCAGCAGCTTGGTGTCCTGGGATAATTCACCCCTCCACTTT.

The gene calls are TRBV5-6 and TRBJ2-7, with TRBD1 identical over 11 bases. This CDR3 region has 15 residues. With V trimmed by 5 bases and J by 3 bases, 7 bases remained unmatched. Per the germline V gene, CDR1 is SGHDT and CDR2 is YYEEEE. DNA of the CDR3: TGTGCCAGCAGAACGCGGGGACAGGGGGTCTACGAGCAGTACTTC. Translated: CASRTRGQGVYEQYF.